The rows below give T cell receptor beta chains drawn from one sample of a study of blood T cell repertoires in COVID-19. Here immunoSEQ multiplex PCR was the method, and the copy in TCRdb shows in-frame clones only, minus some. The sample lists around 200,000 clones, roughly 90% seen once, with more than 2.5% in the top ten. The sample taken for sequencing was PBMCs or T cells enriched from blood (not recorded which). Every receptor here comes from a woman between 25 and 40 years old who had recovered from COVID-19. The CDR3 runs from the conserved cysteine through the conserved F or W. Each record gives: V gene, clone size, D gene, J gene, CDR3 protein, CDR3 DNA. D genes are given only for firm matches. Where a row states a size, it is once, few, many or the class of an expanded clone; other rows omit it.

v_call: TRBV5-1; clone_size: -; d_call: TRBD2; j_call: TRBJ2-7; cdr3_aa: CASSFLPSSGGANEQYF; cdr3_nt: TGCGCCAGCAGCTTCCTCCCCTCAAGCGGGGGGGCCAACGAGCAGTACTTC
v_call: TRBV28; clone_size: -; d_call: TRBD1; j_call: TRBJ1-5; cdr3_aa: CASSRRGTGNQPQHF; cdr3_nt: TGTGCCAGCAGTAGGAGGGGGACAGGGAATCAGCCCCAGCATTTT
v_call: TRBV6-1; clone_size: -; d_call: TRBD2; j_call: TRBJ2-2; cdr3_aa: CASSKGPTSWTGELFF; cdr3_nt: TGTGCCAGCAGTAAAGGGCCGACTAGCTGGACCGGGGAGCTGTTTTTT
v_call: TRBV6-6; clone_size: -; d_call: -; j_call: TRBJ1-6; cdr3_aa: CASNSLGAPYNSPLHF; cdr3_nt: TGTGCCAGCAACTCTTTGGGAGCCCCCTATAATTCACCCCTCCACTTT
v_call: TRBV18; clone_size: -; d_call: TRBD1; j_call: TRBJ1-2; cdr3_aa: CASSTLGQGSHYGYTF; cdr3_nt: TGTGCCAGCTCAACACTGGGACAGGGGTCGCACTATGGCTACACCTTC
v_call: TRBV4-1; clone_size: -; d_call: TRBD1; j_call: TRBJ1-5; cdr3_aa: CASSQDDRVAQPQHF; cdr3_nt: TGCGCCAGCAGCCAAGATGACAGGGTCGCTCAGCCCCAGCATTTT
v_call: TRBV19; clone_size: -; d_call: TRBD1; j_call: TRBJ2-6; cdr3_aa: CASSPGTGRANVLTF; cdr3_nt: TGTGCCAGTAGCCCCGGGACAGGGAGGGCCAACGTCCTGACTTTC
v_call: TRBV25-1; clone_size: once; d_call: -; j_call: TRBJ2-3; cdr3_aa: CASRTSTDTQYF; cdr3_nt: TGTGCCAGCAGGACTTCCACAGATACGCAGTATTTT
v_call: TRBV6-5; clone_size: -; d_call: -; j_call: TRBJ1-2; cdr3_aa: CASSYNGGGGYGYTF; cdr3_nt: TGTGCCAGCAGTTACAATGGGGGGGGAGGCTATGGCTACACCTTC
v_call: TRBV29-1; clone_size: -; d_call: TRBD1; j_call: TRBJ1-4; cdr3_aa: CSVRQGAGEKLFF; cdr3_nt: TGCAGCGTTCGACAGGGGGCGGGTGAAAAACTGTTTTTT
v_call: TRBV12-3/TRBV12-4; clone_size: -; d_call: -; j_call: TRBJ2-2; cdr3_aa: CASSSALAGELFF; cdr3_nt: TGTGCCAGCAGTTCAGCTTTAGCCGGGGAGCTGTTTTTT
v_call: TRBV5-4; clone_size: -; d_call: TRBD1; j_call: TRBJ1-2; cdr3_aa: CASSLGPPGQGPSYTF; cdr3_nt: TGTGCCAGCAGCTTGGGACCACCGGGACAGGGCCCTTCTTACACCTTC
v_call: TRBV19; clone_size: -; d_call: TRBD2; j_call: TRBJ2-5; cdr3_aa: CASSTGLAVTQYF; cdr3_nt: TGTGCCAGTAGTACCGGACTAGCTGTGACCCAGTACTTC
v_call: TRBV10-3; clone_size: once; d_call: TRBD1; j_call: TRBJ2-1; cdr3_aa: CAITPGQGNNEQFF; cdr3_nt: TGTGCCATCACTCCGGGACAGGGGAACAATGAGCAGTTCTTC
v_call: TRBV7-3; clone_size: -; d_call: -; j_call: TRBJ1-1; cdr3_aa: CASSPRTEMNTEAFF; cdr3_nt: TGTGCCAGCAGCCCCCGGACAGAAATGAACACTGAAGCTTTCTTT
v_call: TRBV6-5; clone_size: -; d_call: TRBD1; j_call: TRBJ2-7; cdr3_aa: CASSLGRQGSYEQYF; cdr3_nt: TGTGCCAGCAGTTTGGGGAGACAGGGGAGCTACGAGCAGTACTTC
v_call: TRBV7-2; clone_size: once; d_call: -; j_call: TRBJ1-2; cdr3_aa: CASSPSSGNYGYTF; cdr3_nt: TGTGCCAGCAGCCCATCCTCCGGGAACTATGGCTACACCTTC
v_call: TRBV7-8; clone_size: -; d_call: TRBD2; j_call: TRBJ2-5; cdr3_aa: CASSLLGLAHEETQYF; cdr3_nt: TGTGCCAGCAGCTTACTAGGACTAGCGCACGAAGAGACCCAGTACTTC
v_call: TRBV7-8; clone_size: -; d_call: -; j_call: TRBJ1-1; cdr3_aa: CASSSRTGMNTEAFF; cdr3_nt: TGTGCCAGCAGCTCACGGACGGGAATGAACACTGAAGCTTTCTTT
v_call: TRBV6-4; clone_size: -; d_call: TRBD2; j_call: TRBJ2-3; cdr3_aa: CASRQGLETDTQYF; cdr3_nt: TGTGCCAGCAGACAAGGACTAGAGACAGATACGCAGTATTTT
v_call: TRBV29-1; clone_size: -; d_call: -; j_call: TRBJ1-1; cdr3_aa: CSVGGPGGAEAFF; cdr3_nt: TGCAGCGTGGGGGGACCCGGAGGGGCTGAAGCTTTCTTT
v_call: TRBV19; clone_size: once; d_call: -; j_call: TRBJ1-5; cdr3_aa: CASSIATSGGSNQPQHF; cdr3_nt: TGTGCCAGTAGTATCGCGACCTCTGGGGGGAGCAATCAGCCCCAGCATTTT
v_call: TRBV25-1; clone_size: few; d_call: -; j_call: TRBJ1-2; cdr3_aa: CASTRPGNYGYTF; cdr3_nt: TGTGCCAGCACCCGTCCGGGTAACTATGGCTACACCTTC
v_call: TRBV7-8; clone_size: -; d_call: -; j_call: TRBJ2-7; cdr3_aa: CASSFRTGYEQYF; cdr3_nt: TGTGCCAGCAGCTTTCGAACAGGCTACGAGCAGTACTTC
v_call: TRBV6-1; clone_size: -; d_call: TRBD1; j_call: TRBJ1-5; cdr3_aa: CASSEAGQGVGQPQHF; cdr3_nt: TGTGCCAGCAGTGAAGCGGGACAGGGGGTAGGTCAGCCCCAGCATTTT
v_call: TRBV27; clone_size: -; d_call: TRBD1; j_call: TRBJ1-1; cdr3_aa: CASSLARGYTEAFF; cdr3_nt: TGTGCCAGCAGTTTAGCCAGGGGGTACACTGAAGCTTTCTTT
v_call: TRBV11-1; clone_size: -; d_call: -; j_call: TRBJ2-2; cdr3_aa: CASSLYRANTGELFF; cdr3_nt: TGTGCCAGCAGCTTATACAGAGCGAACACCGGGGAGCTGTTTTTT
v_call: TRBV12-3/TRBV12-4; clone_size: -; d_call: -; j_call: TRBJ2-7; cdr3_aa: CASSREYEQYF; cdr3_nt: TGTGCCAGCAGCCGGGAGTACGAGCAGTACTTC
v_call: TRBV7-2; clone_size: -; d_call: TRBD1; j_call: TRBJ1-2; cdr3_aa: CASSLSTGEYGYTF; cdr3_nt: TGTGCCAGCAGCTTATCGACAGGGGAGTACGGCTACACCTTC
v_call: TRBV7-2; clone_size: -; d_call: TRBD1; j_call: TRBJ1-2; cdr3_aa: CASSLGTGFNYGYTF; cdr3_nt: TGTGCCAGCAGCTTAGGGACAGGGTTTAACTATGGCTACACCTTC
v_call: TRBV6-5; clone_size: -; d_call: TRBD1; j_call: TRBJ1-2; cdr3_aa: CASSQTGSSYGYTF; cdr3_nt: TGTGCCAGCAGTCAGACAGGGTCATCCTATGGCTACACCTTC
v_call: TRBV7-9; clone_size: -; d_call: -; j_call: TRBJ2-3; cdr3_aa: CASSPRGPDTQYF; cdr3_nt: TGTGCCAGCAGCCCCCGAGGGCCTGATACGCAGTATTTT
v_call: TRBV5-1; clone_size: -; d_call: -; j_call: TRBJ1-2; cdr3_aa: CASSLSQELKILYGYTF; cdr3_nt: TGCGCCAGCAGCTTGTCGCAGGAATTAAAAATTCTCTATGGCTACACCTTC
v_call: TRBV7-2; clone_size: once; d_call: TRBD1; j_call: TRBJ2-7; cdr3_aa: CASSMFGTGFYEQYF; cdr3_nt: TGTGCCAGCAGTATGTTCGGGACAGGGTTTTACGAGCAGTACTTC
v_call: TRBV11-3; clone_size: -; d_call: TRBD2; j_call: TRBJ2-7; cdr3_aa: CASSPKSGLAGGPYEQYF; cdr3_nt: TGTGCCAGCAGTCCCAAATCAGGCCTAGCGGGGGGCCCCTACGAGCAGTACTTC
v_call: TRBV4-1; clone_size: few; d_call: -; j_call: TRBJ1-2; cdr3_aa: CASSQGGWKGYTF; cdr3_nt: TGCGCCAGCAGCCAGGGAGGGTGGAAGGGCTACACCTTC